One T cell receptor beta chain is described in this entry. Germline V CDR1 and CDR2: SEHNR, FQNEAQ (reference sequence). The CDR3 has 12 residues. The ends lost 5 bases at V and 11 bases at J; junction bases unmatched: 7. The protocol was immunoSEQ multiplex PCR, while the TCRdb copy is restricted to in-frame clones and leaves out a portion. The sample contains 55,000 to 90,000 clones, around 82% of which appear only once. The sample belongs to a study of control samples from healthy donors and cancer patients. The chain couples TRBV7-9 to TRBJ1-1; 8 bases match TRBD1. The TCR sequence derives from a man aged 50 or older in good health. The sequencing input was blood. CDR3 sequence (DNA): TGTGCCAGCAGCCTGGACAGGGATGTGGCTTTCTTT. It is translated as CASSLDRDVAFF.